What follows is one TCR beta chain and its context. There are a few counts of this clone. Its antigen remains unidentified. There are no base qualities to consult, and no much larger clone falls within one base. The germline V gene encodes CDR1 MNHGY and CDR2 SAAAGT. V is cut by 2 bases and J by 11 bases, and the space between the germline ends is 13 bases. Taken from cysteine to phenylalanine, the CDR3 has 14 residues. Solely the CDR3 DNA is kept, with 42 bases framed from the first base. This entry is derived from a study of sequential checkpoint blockade in melanoma (dated by TCRdb to the late 2010s). Study-wide context: Using 1:1 randomization, the trial assigned patients either to first-line nivolumab followed by ipilimumab (arm A) or to ipilimumab followed by nivolumab (arm B). Maintenance nivolumab came after each of the two trial sequences. DNA from 90 to 95 melanoma tumor samples collected before treatment underwent TCRbeta immunosequencing. Matched tumor biopsies were taken from approximately 20 patients before treatment and at week 13, after single-agent nivolumab (arm A) or ipilimumab (arm B). The same lesion was the source of approximately 81% of the matched pre- and post-treatment tumor biopsy pairs.

On the study overall, not on this receptor specifically: Among patients in the nivolumab-first arm (arm A), tumor TIL clonality before treatment was associated with response (P = .04). Small sample sizes and reduced statistical power limited the analyses of tumor T-cell fraction within each arm. Patients with increases in tumor T-cell fraction and clonality by week 13 were approximately 30 times more likely to achieve clinical benefit. Validation of the response-prediction model combining TCR metrics and mutation burden is needed in larger, independent patient cohorts. Tumor T-cell fraction and clonality correlated with PD-L1 staining and CD8+ T-cell counts but not with mutational load.

TCRbeta CDR3 regions were immunosequenced from genomic DNA with the immunoSEQ Assay. Prior to high-throughput sequencing, genomic DNA was amplified by bias-controlled multiplex PCR. Per the authors' processing: To quantify the absolute abundance of each unique TCRbeta CDR3 region, the sequences were collapsed and filtered. Clonality, defined as 1 minus Pielou's evenness, was calculated using productive rearrangements only. To compute tumor T-cell fraction, TCRbeta template counts were normalized to usable DNA, with usable DNA estimated from several housekeeping genes. A previously published method was used to identify clones whose frequencies were significantly greater in on-treatment samples than in baseline samples. Sourced from immuneACCESS, this table was stored by TCRdb with only in-frame sequences that have V and J called. A share of the clones is absent; for the studies checked, an unresolved V gene accounts for under half, and the remainder has no known explanation. V, J and clone size are those of that table, while D and trimming were read from the DNA. Recorded for this sample are approximately 20,000 clones; around 25% of them occurred a single time. Clones ranked in the top ten supply under 8.5% of the sample.

The treatment or condition label here, explained by the study, means: randomized to nivolumab then ipilimumab (arm A) or the reverse (arm B). Prior DNA-damaging chemotherapy had not been received by any trial patient. Samples were obtained from patients with melanoma enrolled in CheckMate 064, a randomized, open-label phase II trial of sequential checkpoint blockade. Genomic DNA from formalin-fixed paraffin-embedded (FFPE) tissue samples served as the input for tumor TCR sequencing. This clonotype originated in a human donor with melanoma. This sequence uses TRBV6-8 and TRBJ1-6; 6 matching bases give a weak D call of TRBD1. The starting material was tumor tissue (inferred from file names), obtained from a patient given nivolumab and ipilimumab in sequence. Here is the DNA: TGTGCCAGCAGTTACGGGGGACAAAGTCCACCCCTCCACTTT. This is translated as CASSYGGQSPPLHF.